The 27 T cell receptor beta chains presented below share a single source sample, sequenced in a study of monozygotic twins with inflammatory bowel disease. TCRdb reanalyzed the 5' RACE reads and collapses them to one entry per CDR3 protein, without DNA. With 350,000 to 400,000 distinct CDR3 sequences in the sample, the ten largest clones hold just over 2.5%. Sample: blood. The receptors were gathered from a human donor with ulcerative colitis or Crohn's disease, or a healthy co-twin of an affected twin (not recorded which).

The chain joins TRBV7-2 to TRBJ2-2; TCRdb gives TRBD2 as the D gene, but with no DNA this cannot be confirmed. The CDR3 contains 17 residues. Germline lookup yields CDR1 SGHTA and CDR2 FQGNSA. The CDR3 spells CASSFWASGGLTGELFF.

The chain links TRBV16 to TRBJ1-2; the TRBD1 assignment by TCRdb is unverifiable without DNA. The CDR3 covers 18 residues. The germline CDR1 and CDR2 sequences are KGHSY and FQNENV. This chain's CDR3 is CASSQNPTAGTGGSGYTF.

The V and J genes are TRBV12-3 or TRBV12-4 and TRBJ1-2; lacking DNA, the TRBD1 call made by TCRdb goes unchecked. This CDR3 comprises 12 residues. CDR3 residues: CASSRTNYGYTF.

The rearrangement joins TRBV7-2 to TRBJ2-2. This CDR3 contains 15 residues. Germline V CDR1 and CDR2: SGHTA, FQGNSA. CDR3 sequence reads: CASSLAHLNTGELFF.

The CDR3 region is CASSMGLHRGYSPLHF. The chain uses TRBV7-2 and TRBJ1-6; TCRdb names TRBD1, which stays unverified in the absence of DNA. This CDR3 spans 16 amino acids. Germline V gives CDR1 SGHTA, CDR2 FQGNSA.

V and J are TRBV18 and TRBJ1-1. Looked up from germline, CDR1 is KGHSH and CDR2 is LQKENI. The CDR3 length is 14 residues. The chain's CDR3 is CASSPGAGEPEAFF.

The chain couples TRBV28 to TRBJ2-7; the TCRdb D gene call, TRBD1, has no DNA to confirm it. The CDR3 sequence is 12 residues long. Germline assignment: CDR1 MDHEN and CDR2 SYDVKM. The CDR3 is CASGMDRGKQYF.

V usage is TRBV18 and J usage is TRBJ2-7; TCRdb gives TRBD1 as the D gene, but with no DNA this cannot be confirmed. CDR3 length equals 16 residues. CDR1 is KGHSH and CDR2 is LQKENI in the germline V gene. CDR3 region: CASSPPNKGAFYEQYF.

The chain employs TRBV20-1 and TRBJ1-5; TCRdb proposes TRBD1, but this gene call is untestable without DNA. Germline lookup yields CDR1 DFQATT and CDR2 SNEGSKA (reference sequence). There are 16 residues in the CDR3. CDR3 loop: CSATNRQGFSNQPQHF.

The gene calls are TRBV3-1 and TRBJ2-7; TCRdb picks TRBD1, but there is no DNA to check that call. Germline CDR1 is LGHDT and CDR2 is YNNKEL (reference sequence). This CDR3 comprises 15 residues. The CDR3 spells CASSYRDLNRKEQYF.

The CDR3 sequence: CASSEGLQGTGTEAFF. The chain uses TRBV4-3 and TRBJ1-1; the TRBD1 assignment by TCRdb is unverifiable without DNA. Looked up from germline, CDR1 is LGHNA and CDR2 is YSLEER. The CDR3 has 16 amino acids.

This sequence joins TRBV12-3 or TRBV12-4 and TRBJ1-1. This CDR3 has 15 amino acids. The chain's CDR3 is CASSLELRGNPEAFF.

The chain links TRBV4-1 to TRBJ2-2; with no DNA, the TCRdb D assignment of TRBD1 cannot be verified. This CDR3 is 16 amino acids long. Germline assignment: CDR1 MGHRA and CDR2 YSYEKL. The CDR3 loop reads CASSQDRDRVDGELFF.

This sequence joins TRBV5-1 and TRBJ2-7; TCRdb returns TRBD2, unconfirmable since there is no DNA. The germline CDR1 and CDR2 sequences are SGHRS and YFSETQ. The length of the CDR3 is 15 residues. CDR3 sequence reads: CASSLEGREYYEQYF.

The chain is built from TRBV19 and TRBJ1-2. The CDR3 is 14 amino acids. Germline CDR1 and CDR2: LNHDA and SQIVND (reference sequence). The CDR3 protein is CASSTPGDSYGYTF.

The rearrangement uses TRBV2 and TRBJ1-3. Germline V gene sequence: CDR1 SNHLY, CDR2 FYNNEI. This CDR3 spans 12 amino acids. CDR3 sequence reads: CASSRTWDTIYF.

The chain links TRBV19 to TRBJ1-5. The CDR3 has 14 residues. Germline V CDR1 and CDR2: LNHDA, SQIVND (reference sequence). CDR3 sequence reads: CASRLEVSGQPQHF.

The chain has TRBV19 and TRBJ2-3; TCRdb gives TRBD2 as the D gene, but with no DNA this cannot be confirmed. The germline CDR1 and CDR2 sequences are LNHDA and SQIVND (reference sequence). CDR3 size: 18 residues. CDR3: CASSIERTLSSRTDTQYF.

The genes are TRBV30 and TRBJ1-1; the TRBD1 assignment by TCRdb is unverifiable without DNA. This CDR3 has 15 amino acids. Germline V lookup: CDR1 GTSNPN, CDR2 SVGIG (reference sequence). CDR3 residues: CAWSDRGRTLTEAFF. The full variable domain, its missing parts supplied by reference TRBV30 and TRBJ1-1, is SQTIHQWPATLVQPVGSPLSLECTVEGTSNPNLYWYRQAAGRGLQLLFYSVGIGQISSEVPQNLSASRPQDRQFILSSKKLLLSDSGFYLCAWSDRGRTLTEAFFGQGTRLTVV.

The rearrangement links TRBV5-1 to TRBJ1-2; TCRdb gives TRBD1 as the D gene, but with no DNA this cannot be confirmed. The CDR3 totals 14 residues. The germline V gene has CDR1 SGHRS and CDR2 YFSETQ. The CDR3 protein is CASSYDTGDYGYTF.

V usage is TRBV20-1 and J usage is TRBJ2-5; lacking DNA, the TRBD1 call made by TCRdb goes unchecked. The length of the CDR3 is 15 residues. CDR1 DFQATT and CDR2 SNEGSKA come from the germline V gene (reference sequence). The CDR3 loop reads CSASWFGAGQETQYF.

The gene calls are TRBV5-1 and TRBJ1-3. Germline lookup yields CDR1 SGHRS and CDR2 YFSETQ. The CDR3 has 15 amino acids. The CDR3 protein is CASRDPGLSGNTIYF.

The gene calls are TRBV20-1 and TRBJ2-3; TCRdb lists TRBD1, though no DNA is available to test this call. Germline CDR1 DFQATT, CDR2 SNEGSKA (reference sequence). The CDR3 contains 13 residues. CDR3 sequence: CSRTGGKRDTQYF.

The V call is TRBV2, the J call TRBJ2-3; TCRdb outputs TRBD1, but without DNA this stays unchecked. Looked up from germline, CDR1 is SNHLY and CDR2 is FYNNEI. The CDR3 sequence is 15 residues long. The CDR3 reads CASTGDGASTDTQYF.

The J gene is TRBJ2-7, the V gene TRBV7-3; TCRdb's D gene call, TRBD1, goes unchecked for lack of DNA. Germline loops: CDR1 SGHTA, CDR2 FQGTGA. The CDR3 contains 16 residues. CDR3 amino acids: CASSLTGGQGALEQYF.

The rearrangement uses TRBV5-5 and TRBJ1-6; without DNA, the TCRdb call of TRBD1 cannot be checked. The CDR3 sequence is 14 residues long. Per the germline V gene, CDR1 is SGHKS and CDR2 is YYEKEE (reference sequence). CDR3 region: CASSLVGGDSPLHF.

This rearrangement joins TRBV20-1 to TRBJ2-1. The CDR3 length is 11 residues. The germline CDR1 and CDR2 sequences are DFQATT and SNEGSKA (reference sequence). CDR3 residues: CSARSYNEQFF.